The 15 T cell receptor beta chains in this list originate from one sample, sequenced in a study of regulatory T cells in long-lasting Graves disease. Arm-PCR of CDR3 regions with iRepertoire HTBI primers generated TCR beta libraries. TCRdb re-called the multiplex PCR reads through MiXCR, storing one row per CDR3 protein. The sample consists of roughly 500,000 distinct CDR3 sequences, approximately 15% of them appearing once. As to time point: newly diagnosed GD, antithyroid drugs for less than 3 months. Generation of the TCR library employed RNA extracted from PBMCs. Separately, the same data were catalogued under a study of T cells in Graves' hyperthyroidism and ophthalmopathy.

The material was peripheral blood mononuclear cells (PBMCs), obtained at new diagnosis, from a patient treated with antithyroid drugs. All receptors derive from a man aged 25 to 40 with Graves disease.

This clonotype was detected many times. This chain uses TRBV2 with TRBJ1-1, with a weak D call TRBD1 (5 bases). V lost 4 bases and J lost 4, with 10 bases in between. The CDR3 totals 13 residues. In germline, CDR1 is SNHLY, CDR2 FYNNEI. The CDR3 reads CASSGGRGTEAFF. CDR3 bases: TGTGCCAGCAGTGGGGGAAGGGGCACTGAAGCTTTCTTT.

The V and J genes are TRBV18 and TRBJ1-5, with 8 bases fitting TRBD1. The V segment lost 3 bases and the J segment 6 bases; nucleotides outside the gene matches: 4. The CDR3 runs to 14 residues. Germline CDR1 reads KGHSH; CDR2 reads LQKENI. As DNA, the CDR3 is TGTGCCAGCTCACCGACAGGGGCTCTTCAGCCCCAGCATTTT. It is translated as CASSPTGALQPQHF.

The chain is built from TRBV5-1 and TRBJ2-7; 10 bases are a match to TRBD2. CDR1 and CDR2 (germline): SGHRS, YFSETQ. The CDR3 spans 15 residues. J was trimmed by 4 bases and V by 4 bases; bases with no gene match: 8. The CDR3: CASSVASGSLYEQYF. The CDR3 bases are TGCGCCAGCAGCGTCGCTAGCGGGAGTCTTTACGAGCAGTACTTC.

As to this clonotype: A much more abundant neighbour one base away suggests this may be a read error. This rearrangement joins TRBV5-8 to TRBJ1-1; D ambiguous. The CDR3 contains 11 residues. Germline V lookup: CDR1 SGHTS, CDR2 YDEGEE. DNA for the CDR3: TGTGCCAGCAGCTTCTCTCCCGAAGCTTCCTTT. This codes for CASSFSPEASF. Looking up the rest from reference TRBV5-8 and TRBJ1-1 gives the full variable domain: EAGVTQSPTHLIKTRGQQATLRCSPISGHTSVYWYQQALGLGLQFLLWYDEGEERNRGNFPPRFSGRQFPNYSSELNVNALELEDSALYLCASSFSPEASFGQGTRLTVV.

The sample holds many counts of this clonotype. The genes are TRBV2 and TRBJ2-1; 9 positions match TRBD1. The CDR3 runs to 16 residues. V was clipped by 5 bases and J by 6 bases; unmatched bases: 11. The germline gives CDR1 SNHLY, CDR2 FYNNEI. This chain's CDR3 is CASSRPTGGGGNEQFF. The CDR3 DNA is TGTGCCAGCAGTCGGCCGACAGGGGGAGGGGGCAATGAGCAGTTCTTC. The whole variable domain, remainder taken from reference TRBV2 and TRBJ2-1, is EPEVTQTPSHQVTQMGQEVILRCVPISNHLYFYWYRQILGQKVEFLVSFYNNEISEKSEIFDDQFSVERPDGSNFTLKIRSTKLEDSAMYFCASSRPTGGGGNEQFFGPGTRLTVL.

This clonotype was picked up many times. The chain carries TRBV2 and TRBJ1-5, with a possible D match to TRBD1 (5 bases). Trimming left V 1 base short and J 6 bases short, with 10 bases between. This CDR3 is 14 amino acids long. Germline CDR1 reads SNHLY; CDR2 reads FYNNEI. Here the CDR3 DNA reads TGTGCCAGCAGTGAAGGTTGGGGCGGTCAGCCCCAGCATTTT. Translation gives CASSEGWGGQPQHF.

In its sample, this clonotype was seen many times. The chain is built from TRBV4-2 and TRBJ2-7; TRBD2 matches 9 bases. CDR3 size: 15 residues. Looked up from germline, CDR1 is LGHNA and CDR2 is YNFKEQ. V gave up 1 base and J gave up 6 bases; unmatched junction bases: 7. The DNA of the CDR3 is TGTGCCAGCAGCCAAGCAGGTAGCGGGAGTTTCGAGCAGTACTTC. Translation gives CASSQAGSGSFEQYF.

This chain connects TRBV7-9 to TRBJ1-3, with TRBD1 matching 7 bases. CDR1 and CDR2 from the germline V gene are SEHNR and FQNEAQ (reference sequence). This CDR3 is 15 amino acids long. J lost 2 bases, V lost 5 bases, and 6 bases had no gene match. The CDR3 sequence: CASSGGGSPGNTIYF. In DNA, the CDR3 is TGTGCCAGCAGCGGAGGGGGCTCCCCTGGAAACACCATATATTTT.

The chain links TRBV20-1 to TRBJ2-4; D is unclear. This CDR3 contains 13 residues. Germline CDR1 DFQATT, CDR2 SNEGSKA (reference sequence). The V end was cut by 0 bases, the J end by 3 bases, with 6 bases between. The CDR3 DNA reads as TGCAGTGCTAGAGATCTTGGCAAAAACATTCAGTACTTC. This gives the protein CSARDLGKNIQYF.

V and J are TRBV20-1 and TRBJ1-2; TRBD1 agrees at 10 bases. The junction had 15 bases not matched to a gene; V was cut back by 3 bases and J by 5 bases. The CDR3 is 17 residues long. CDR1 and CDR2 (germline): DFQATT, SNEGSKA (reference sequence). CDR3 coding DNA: TGCAGTGCTAGCCCCCTGGGGGACGGGACAGGGGAATATGGCTACACCTTC. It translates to CSASPLGDGTGEYGYTF.

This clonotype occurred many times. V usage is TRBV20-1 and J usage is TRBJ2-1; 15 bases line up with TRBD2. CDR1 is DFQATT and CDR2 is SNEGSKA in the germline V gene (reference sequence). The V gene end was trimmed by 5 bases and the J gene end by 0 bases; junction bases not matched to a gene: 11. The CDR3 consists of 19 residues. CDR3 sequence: CSAYWTSGRARSSYNEQFF. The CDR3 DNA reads TGCAGTGCTTACTGGACTAGCGGGAGGGCCCGGAGCTCCTACAATGAGCAGTTCTTC.

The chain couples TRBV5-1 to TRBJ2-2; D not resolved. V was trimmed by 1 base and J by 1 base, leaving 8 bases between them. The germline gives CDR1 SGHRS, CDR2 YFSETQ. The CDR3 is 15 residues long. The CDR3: CASSLKRLNTGELFF. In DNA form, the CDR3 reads TGCGCCAGCAGCTTGAAGCGTCTGAACACCGGGGAGCTGTTTTTT.

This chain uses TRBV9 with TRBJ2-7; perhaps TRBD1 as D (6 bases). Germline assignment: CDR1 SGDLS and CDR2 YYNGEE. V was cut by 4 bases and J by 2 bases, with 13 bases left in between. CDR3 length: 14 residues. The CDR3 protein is CASSLGANPYEQYF. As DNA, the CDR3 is TGTGCCAGCAGCCTGGGGGCAAATCCCTACGAGCAGTACTTC. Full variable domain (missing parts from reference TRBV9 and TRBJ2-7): DSGVTQTPKHLITATGQRVTLRCSPRSGDLSVYWYQQSLDQGLQFLIQYYNGEERAKGNILERFSAQQFPDLHSELNLSSLELGDSALYFCASSLGANPYEQYFGPGTRLTVT.

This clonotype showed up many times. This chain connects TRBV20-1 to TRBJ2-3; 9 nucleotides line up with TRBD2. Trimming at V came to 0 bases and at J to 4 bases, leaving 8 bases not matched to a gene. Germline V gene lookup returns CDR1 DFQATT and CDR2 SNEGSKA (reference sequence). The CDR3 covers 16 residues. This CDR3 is CSAREGAGGSPDTQYF. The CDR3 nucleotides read TGCAGTGCTAGAGAGGGAGCGGGAGGTTCCCCAGATACGCAGTATTTT.

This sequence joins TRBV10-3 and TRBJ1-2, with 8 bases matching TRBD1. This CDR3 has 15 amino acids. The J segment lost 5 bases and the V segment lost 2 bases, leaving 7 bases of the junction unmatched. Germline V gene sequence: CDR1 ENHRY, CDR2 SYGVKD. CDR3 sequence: CAISEAPGQVYGYTF. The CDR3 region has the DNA TGTGCCATCAGTGAGGCACCGGGACAGGTTTATGGCTACACCTTC.